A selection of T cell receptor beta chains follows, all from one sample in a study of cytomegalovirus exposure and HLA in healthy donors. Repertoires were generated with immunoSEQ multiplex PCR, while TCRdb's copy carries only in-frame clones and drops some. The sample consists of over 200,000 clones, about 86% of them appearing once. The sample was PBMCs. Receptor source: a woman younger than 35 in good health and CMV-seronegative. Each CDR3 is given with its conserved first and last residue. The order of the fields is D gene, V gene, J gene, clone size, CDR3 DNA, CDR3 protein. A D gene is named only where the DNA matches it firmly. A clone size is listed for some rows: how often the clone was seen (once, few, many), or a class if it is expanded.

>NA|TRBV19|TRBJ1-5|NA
TGTGCCAGTAGTATAGACCAGGGCGGCAATCAGCCCCAGCATTTT
CASSIDQGGNQPQHF
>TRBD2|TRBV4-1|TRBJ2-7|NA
TGCGCCAGCAGCCAAGATCCTAGCTTGGGACTAGCGCGGTACGAGCAGTACTTC
CASSQDPSLGLARYEQYF
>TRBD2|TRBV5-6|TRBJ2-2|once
TGTGCCAGCAGCCTGAGGACTAGCGGACAGAACACCGGGGAGCTGTTTTTT
CASSLRTSGQNTGELFF
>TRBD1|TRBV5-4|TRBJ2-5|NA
TGTGCCAGCAGCTTGCCTCCGGGACAGGGACATGAGACCCAGTACTTC
CASSLPPGQGHETQYF
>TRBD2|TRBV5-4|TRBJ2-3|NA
TGTGCCAGCAGCTTGGTGGGTAGCGGGATGAGAGTAGATACGCAGTATTTT
CASSLVGSGMRVDTQYF
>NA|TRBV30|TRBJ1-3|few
TGTGCCTGGAAGAGACTCGCCAATTCTGGAAACACCATATATTTT
CAWKRLANSGNTIYF
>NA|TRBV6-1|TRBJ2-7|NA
TGTGCCAGCGGCAGAACCCACGAGCAGTACTTC
CASGRTHEQYF
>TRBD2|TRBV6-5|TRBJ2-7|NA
TGTGCCAGCAGTTACATCGGGGGGAGAAATGCCGAGCAGTACTTC
CASSYIGGRNAEQYF
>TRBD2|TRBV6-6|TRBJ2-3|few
TGTGCCAGCATTAAAACTAGCGGGAAAGCCGGAGATACGCAGTATTTT
CASIKTSGKAGDTQYF
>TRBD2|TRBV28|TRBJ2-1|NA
TGTGCCAGCAGTCCCTTCAGCCTAGCGGACCGCGACAATGAGCAGTTCTTC
CASSPFSLADRDNEQFF
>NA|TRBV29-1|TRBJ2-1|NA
TGCAGCGTGTTGAGCGGAACCTTCTACAATGAGCAGTTCTTC
CSVLSGTFYNEQFF
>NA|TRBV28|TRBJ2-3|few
TGTGCCAGCAGAGCCCCAGATACGCAGTATTTT
CASRAPDTQYF
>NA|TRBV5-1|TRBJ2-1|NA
TGCGCCAGCAGCTACAGGAATGAGCAGTTCTTC
CASSYRNEQFF
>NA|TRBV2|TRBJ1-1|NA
TGTGCCAGCAATGGAGGACGAGGCGGTTCCACTGAAGCTTTCTTT
CASNGGRGGSTEAFF
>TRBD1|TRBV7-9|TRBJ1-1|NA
TGTGCCAGCAGCGGACAGGCCTTGAACACTGAAGCTTTCTTT
CASSGQALNTEAFF
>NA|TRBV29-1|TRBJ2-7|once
TGCAGCGTTGCGGTGGACAGCATGTACGAGCAGTACTTC
CSVAVDSMYEQYF
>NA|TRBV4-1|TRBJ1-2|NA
TGCGCCAGCAGCCAAGTCGATTTTGGGAGACCTAACTATGGCTACACCTTC
CASSQVDFGRPNYGYTF
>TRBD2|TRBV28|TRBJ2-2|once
TGTGCCAGCAGTTTCATACCGGGAGGAATCACCGGGGAGCTGTTTTTT
CASSFIPGGITGELFF
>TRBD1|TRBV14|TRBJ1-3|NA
TGTGCCAGCCGTAGGACAGGCGGAAACACCATATATTTT
CASRRTGGNTIYF
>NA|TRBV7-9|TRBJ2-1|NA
TGTGCCAGCAGCCCCTTTTCCCAGCGAGCTTACAATGAGCTGTTCTTC
CASSPFSQRAYNELFF
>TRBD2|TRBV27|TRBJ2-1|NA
TGTGCCAGCAGTATCTTAGCGGGAGCTCTGTTCTTC
CASSILAGALFF
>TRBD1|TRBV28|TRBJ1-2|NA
TGTGCCAGCAGTTTAGGCGGACAGGGGGTAAACTATGGCTACACCTTC
CASSLGGQGVNYGYTF
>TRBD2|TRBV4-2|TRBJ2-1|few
TGTGCCAGCAGCCAAGTCTCTAGCGGGGACTACAATGAGCAGTTCTTC
CASSQVSSGDYNEQFF
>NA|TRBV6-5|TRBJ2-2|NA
TGTGCCAGCAGTTATGGGGGAGGACAGGCGGCCGGGGAGCTGTTTTTT
CASSYGGGQAAGELFF
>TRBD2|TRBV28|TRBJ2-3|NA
TGTGCCAGCAGTTTCCGGGACTACACAGATACGCAGTATTTT
CASSFRDYTDTQYF
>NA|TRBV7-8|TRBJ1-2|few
TGTGCCAGCAGCTTAGACTCCAGGGCTAACTATGGCTACACCTTC
CASSLDSRANYGYTF
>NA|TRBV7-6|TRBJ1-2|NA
TGTGCCAGCAGCTTAGGACAGGCCATGTTAGGCTACACCTTC
CASSLGQAMLGYTF
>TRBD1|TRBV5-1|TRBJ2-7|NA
TGCGCCAGCAGCTTGCGGGACAGAAAGAACCACTACGAGCAGTACTTC
CASSLRDRKNHYEQYF